This T cell receptor (beta chain) was observed in a study of vaccination and CD4 T cells after COVID-19. Study background: Everyone enrolled got two doses of BNT162b2 or mRNA-1273 vaccine. Blood was drawn a median around 74 days post second dose, range 14 to 241. Investigators drew the post-COVID samples a median 101 days after diagnosis, with a range of 35 to 161.

Scientists ran DNA taken from cultured CD4+ T cells through the Oncomine TCR Beta short-read assay for sequencing. TCRdb recomputed calls from the PCR reads with MiXCR, one row per CDR3 protein. This sample has more than 20,000 distinct CDR3 sequences; approximately 29% occur once, and the top ten carry roughly 11%. Germline V CDR1 and CDR2: SGHAT, FQNNGV. The CDR3 spans 15 residues. The V end was cut by 5 bases, the J end by 4 bases, with 12 bases between. This clonotype was seen a handful of times. Its target is unknown. The time point denotes: late sampling 161 to 241 days after vaccination in three convalescent patients. Specified treatment: approximately nine-day PBMC culture with coronavirus spike peptide pools or control peptides (ViraFEST assay). Following expansion of antigen-specific T cells with peptide pools, ViraFEST then sequenced TCRs.

The TCR sequence derives from a human donor who had recovered from COVID-19. The V call is TRBV11-2, the J call TRBJ2-6, with TRBD1 as a possible D gene (6 bases). The source material was CD4+ T cells from blood, cultured in vitro, sampled about 7 months after SARS-CoV-2 vaccination. CDR3 loop: CASSRQVSGANVLTF. CDR3 coding DNA: TGTGCCAGCAGCAGACAGGTATCCGGGGCCAACGTCCTGACTTTC.